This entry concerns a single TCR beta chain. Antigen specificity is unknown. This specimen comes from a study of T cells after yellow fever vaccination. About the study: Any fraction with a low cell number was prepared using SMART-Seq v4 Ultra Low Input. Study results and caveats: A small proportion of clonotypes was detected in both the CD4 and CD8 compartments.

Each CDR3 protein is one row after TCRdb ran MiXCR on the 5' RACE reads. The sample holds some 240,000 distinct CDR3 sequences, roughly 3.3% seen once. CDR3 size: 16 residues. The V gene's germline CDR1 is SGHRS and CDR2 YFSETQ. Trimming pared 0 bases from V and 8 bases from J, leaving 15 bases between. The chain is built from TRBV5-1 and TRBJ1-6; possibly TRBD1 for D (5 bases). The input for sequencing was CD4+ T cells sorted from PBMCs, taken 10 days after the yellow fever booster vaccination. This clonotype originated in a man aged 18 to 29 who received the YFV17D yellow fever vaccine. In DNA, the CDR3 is TGCGCCAGCAGCTTGGTTCAGGGACCAGGTGATTCACCCCTCCACTTT. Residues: CASSLVQGPGDSPLHF.